This T cell receptor (beta chain) was retrieved from a study of shared clonotypes between healthy human individuals. General observations from the study: Among several donors, roughly 5.4% of naive CD4 clonotypes were found in common. An anticipated effect of sequencing depth on clonotype sharing among donors was recognized. Non-shared clonotypes showed lower generation probabilities than clonotypes common to all four donors.

Points on this clone: Its antigen is undetermined.

At the deep level, the assay was run. Profiling relied on immunoSEQ multiplex PCR, and the TCRdb table lists in-frame clones only, not all of them. The sample comprises more than 2 million clones, nearly 97% of which are singletons, and roughly 0.13% rests with the top ten. CDR1 is SGDLS, CDR2 YYNGEE, per germline. The CDR3 extends over 15 amino acids. Trimming removed 0 bases from V and 3 bases from J, with 12 bases in between. The sequence derives from a man aged 18 to 35 in good health. The material sequenced was naive CD4+ T cells sorted from blood. As to subset: CD45RA+ positively selected. The chain recombines TRBV9 with TRBJ2-5; tentatively, D is TRBD2 (6 bases). Written as DNA, the CDR3 is TGTGCCAGCAGCGTAGGAGTGACTAGGGAAGAGACCCAGTACTTC. Its translation: CASSVGVTREETQYF.